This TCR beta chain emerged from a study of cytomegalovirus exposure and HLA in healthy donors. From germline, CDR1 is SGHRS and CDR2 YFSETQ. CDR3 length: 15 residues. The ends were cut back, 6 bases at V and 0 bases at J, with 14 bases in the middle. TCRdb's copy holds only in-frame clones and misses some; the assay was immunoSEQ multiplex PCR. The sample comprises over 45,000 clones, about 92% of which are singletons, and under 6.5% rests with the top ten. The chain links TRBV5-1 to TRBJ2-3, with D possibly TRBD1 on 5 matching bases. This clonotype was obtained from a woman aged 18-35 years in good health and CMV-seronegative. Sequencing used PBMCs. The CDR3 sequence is CASTPGAISTDTQYF. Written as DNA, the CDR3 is TGCGCCAGCACCCCTGGGGCAATAAGCACAGATACGCAGTATTTT.